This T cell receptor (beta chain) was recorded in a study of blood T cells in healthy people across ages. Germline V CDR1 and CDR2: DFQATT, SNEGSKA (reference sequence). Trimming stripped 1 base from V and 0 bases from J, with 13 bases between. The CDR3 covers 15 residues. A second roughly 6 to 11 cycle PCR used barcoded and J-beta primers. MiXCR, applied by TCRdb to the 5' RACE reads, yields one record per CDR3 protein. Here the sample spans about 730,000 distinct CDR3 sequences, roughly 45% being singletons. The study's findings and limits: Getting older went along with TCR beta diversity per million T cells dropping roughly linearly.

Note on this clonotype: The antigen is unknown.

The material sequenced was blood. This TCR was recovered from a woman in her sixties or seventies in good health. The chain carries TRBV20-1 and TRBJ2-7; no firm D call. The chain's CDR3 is CSARVPGNPSYEQYF. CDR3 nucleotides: TGCAGTGCTAGAGTTCCAGGCAACCCCTCCTACGAGCAGTACTTC.